Shown below are 17 T cell receptor beta chains from a single sample sequenced in a study of T cells expressing NK-cell markers. TCRdb reworked the 5' RACE reads into one entry per CDR3 protein, no DNA. The sample totals about 550,000 distinct CDR3 sequences; its top ten clones hold roughly 3.4%. Sequencing was performed on blood T cells: a sorted CD56 or NKG2C T cell subset, CD4+ or CD8+ T cells, or bulk PBMC T cells (not recorded which). The receptors were sampled from a man aged 18 to 30 in good health.

V is TRBV9 and J is TRBJ2-1; no DNA is available, so the TRBD1 call from TCRdb remains unchecked. Per germline, CDR1 SGDLS and CDR2 YYNGEE. The CDR3 has 15 amino acids. CDR3 residues: CASSAKTGSRNEQFF.

The V call is TRBV6-1, the J call TRBJ2-1; there is no DNA to check the TCRdb D call of TRBD1. Germline CDR1 is MNHNS and CDR2 is SASEGT. This CDR3 spans 17 amino acids. This CDR3 is CASRRVGQGASYNEQFF.

V usage is TRBV27 and J usage is TRBJ2-2; lacking DNA, the TRBD1 call made by TCRdb goes unchecked. CDR3 length: 15 amino acids. Germline assignment: CDR1 MNHEY and CDR2 SMNVEV (reference sequence). CDR3: CASTPFESYTGELFF.

The chain couples TRBV5-1 to TRBJ2-3; as DNA is missing, the TRBD2 call by TCRdb cannot be tested. Looked up from germline, CDR1 is SGHRS and CDR2 is YFSETQ. The CDR3 length is 16 residues. This CDR3 reads CASSLLAGPYTDTQYF.

This sequence joins TRBV7-3 and TRBJ2-1; TCRdb reports TRBD2, a call that lacks DNA to check it against. The CDR3 consists of 15 residues. The germline CDR1 and CDR2 sequences are SGHTA and FQGTGA. The CDR3 reads CASSLTGRAGNEQFF.

CDR3 protein: CASSLGVAGYTDTQYF. The rearrangement links TRBV7-8 to TRBJ2-3; checking the TCRdb D call of TRBD2 is not possible without DNA. The germline gives CDR1 SGHVS, CDR2 FQNEAQ. The CDR3 has 16 residues.

The CDR3 reads CASSPRGVTYNEQFF. The chain is built from TRBV13 and TRBJ2-1; the TRBD1 assignment by TCRdb is unverifiable without DNA. The CDR3 runs 15 residues. Looked up from germline, CDR1 is PRHDT and CDR2 is FYEKMQ (reference sequence).

V and J are TRBV20-1 and TRBJ2-1; the TRBD2 assignment by TCRdb is unverifiable without DNA. Germline lookup yields CDR1 DFQATT and CDR2 SNEGSKA (reference sequence). The CDR3 covers 15 residues. The CDR3 loop reads CSASPRTSAYNEQFF.

The rearrangement uses TRBV12-3 or TRBV12-4 and TRBJ2-7; TCRdb names TRBD1, which stays unverified in the absence of DNA. CDR3 length: 15 residues. This CDR3 reads CASSFAGQGGYEQYF.

The genes are TRBV10-3 and TRBJ2-5; TCRdb names TRBD1, which stays unverified in the absence of DNA. Germline assignment: CDR1 ENHRY and CDR2 SYGVKD. The CDR3 totals 12 residues. The CDR3 reads CAISRGQETQYF.

J is TRBJ2-1 and V is TRBV15; there is no DNA to check the TCRdb D call of TRBD2. CDR3 length equals 15 residues. The germline gives CDR1 LNHNV, CDR2 YYDKDF (reference sequence). The CDR3 sequence: CATSKKGGRYNEQFF.

The chain carries TRBV20-1 and TRBJ2-1; TCRdb returns TRBD1, unconfirmable since there is no DNA. Per germline, CDR1 DFQATT and CDR2 SNEGSKA (reference sequence). The CDR3 has 14 residues. The CDR3 is CSATTGQERDEQFF.

The chain recombines TRBV7-9 with TRBJ2-3; no DNA is available, so the TRBD2 call from TCRdb remains unchecked. Germline V gene data show CDR1 as SEHNR and CDR2 as FQNEAQ (reference sequence). This CDR3 spans 16 amino acids. CDR3 amino acids: CASSELLAGARDTQYF.

The chain combines TRBV19 with TRBJ2-1; as DNA is missing, the TRBD1 call by TCRdb cannot be tested. Germline V gives CDR1 LNHDA, CDR2 SQIVND (reference sequence). The CDR3 has 14 residues. The CDR3 loop reads CASSKGQGSNEQFF.

The chain couples TRBV20-1 to TRBJ1-2; absent DNA, TCRdb's TRBD1 call cannot be checked. The CDR3 is made up of 11 amino acids. Germline CDR1 reads DFQATT; CDR2 reads SNEGSKA (reference sequence). CDR3 region: CSAPTGSGYTF.

V gene TRBV12-3 or TRBV12-4 combines with J gene TRBJ2-1; TCRdb's assignment of TRBD2 cannot be checked, as there is no DNA. The CDR3 loop spans 15 amino acids. The CDR3 sequence: CASSLEAGVYNEQFF.

V gene TRBV5-1 combines with J gene TRBJ1-2. Germline V gives CDR1 SGHRS, CDR2 YFSETQ. This CDR3 is 15 amino acids long. The CDR3: CASSLGQRISFGYTF.